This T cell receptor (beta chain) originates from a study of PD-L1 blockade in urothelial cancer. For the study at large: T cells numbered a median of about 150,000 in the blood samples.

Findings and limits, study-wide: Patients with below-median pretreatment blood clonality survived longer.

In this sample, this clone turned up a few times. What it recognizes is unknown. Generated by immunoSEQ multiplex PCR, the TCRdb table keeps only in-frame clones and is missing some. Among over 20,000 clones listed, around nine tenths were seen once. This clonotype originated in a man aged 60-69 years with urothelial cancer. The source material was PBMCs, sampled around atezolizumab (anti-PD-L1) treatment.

The DNA for the CDR3 is TGCGCCAGCAGCAACCGGGGGTCAAGGGGGCGGAGGACTAATGAAAAACTGTTTTTT. It translates to CASSNRGSRGRRTNEKLFF. The rearrangement uses TRBV4-1 and TRBJ1-4, with 7 bases identical to TRBD1. This CDR3 region has 19 residues. Trimming removed 5 bases from V and 2 bases from J; junction bases left unmatched: 17. Germline V gives CDR1 MGHRA, CDR2 YSYEKL.